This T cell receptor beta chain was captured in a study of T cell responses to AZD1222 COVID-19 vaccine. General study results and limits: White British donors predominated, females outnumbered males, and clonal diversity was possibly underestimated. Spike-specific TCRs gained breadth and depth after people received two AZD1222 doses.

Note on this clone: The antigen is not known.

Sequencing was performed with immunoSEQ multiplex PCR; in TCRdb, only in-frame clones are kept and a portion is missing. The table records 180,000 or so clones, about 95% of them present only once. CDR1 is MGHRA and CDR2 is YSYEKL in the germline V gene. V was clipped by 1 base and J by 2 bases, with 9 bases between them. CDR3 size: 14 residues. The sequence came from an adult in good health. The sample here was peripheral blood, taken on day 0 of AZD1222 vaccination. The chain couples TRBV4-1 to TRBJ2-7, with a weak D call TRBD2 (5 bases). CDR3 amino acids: CASSQGRPPYEQYF. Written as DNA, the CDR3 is TGCGCCAGCAGCCAAGGGAGGCCTCCCTACGAGCAGTACTTC.